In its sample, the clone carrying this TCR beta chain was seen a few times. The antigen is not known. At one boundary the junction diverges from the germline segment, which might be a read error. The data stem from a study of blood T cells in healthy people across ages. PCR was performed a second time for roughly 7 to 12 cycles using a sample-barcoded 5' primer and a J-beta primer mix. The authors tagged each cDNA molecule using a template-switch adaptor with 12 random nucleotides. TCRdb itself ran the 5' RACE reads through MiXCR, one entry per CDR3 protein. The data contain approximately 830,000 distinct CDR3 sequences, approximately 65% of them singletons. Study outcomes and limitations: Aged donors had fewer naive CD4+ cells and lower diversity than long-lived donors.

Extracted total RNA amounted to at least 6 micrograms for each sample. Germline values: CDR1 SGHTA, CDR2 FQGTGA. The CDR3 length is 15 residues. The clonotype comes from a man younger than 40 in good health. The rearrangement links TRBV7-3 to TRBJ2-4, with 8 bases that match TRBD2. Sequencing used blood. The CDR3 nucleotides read TGTGCCAGCAGCGTAACGGCGGGGGGTGCTGGGGAGCAGTACTTC. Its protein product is CASSVTAGGAGEQYF.